Sequencing of this T cell receptor beta chain was carried out in a study of T cell responses to AZD1222 COVID-19 vaccine. CDR1 and CDR2 (germline): WNHNN, SYGVQD (reference sequence). This CDR3 region has 14 residues. Trimming pared 2 bases from V and 1 base from J, leaving 6 bases between. TCRdb keeps only in-frame clones here, not all; method: immunoSEQ multiplex PCR. The profile shows 100,000 to 150,000 clones, around 94% of them singletons. The TCR originated in an adult in good health. The chain employs TRBV10-1 and TRBJ1-5; D gene unclear. The sequencing used peripheral blood, collected on day 0 of AZD1222 vaccination. The CDR3 sequence: CASSETGSNQPQHF. Written as DNA, the CDR3 is TGCGCCAGCAGTGAGACCGGGAGCAATCAGCCCCAGCATTTT.